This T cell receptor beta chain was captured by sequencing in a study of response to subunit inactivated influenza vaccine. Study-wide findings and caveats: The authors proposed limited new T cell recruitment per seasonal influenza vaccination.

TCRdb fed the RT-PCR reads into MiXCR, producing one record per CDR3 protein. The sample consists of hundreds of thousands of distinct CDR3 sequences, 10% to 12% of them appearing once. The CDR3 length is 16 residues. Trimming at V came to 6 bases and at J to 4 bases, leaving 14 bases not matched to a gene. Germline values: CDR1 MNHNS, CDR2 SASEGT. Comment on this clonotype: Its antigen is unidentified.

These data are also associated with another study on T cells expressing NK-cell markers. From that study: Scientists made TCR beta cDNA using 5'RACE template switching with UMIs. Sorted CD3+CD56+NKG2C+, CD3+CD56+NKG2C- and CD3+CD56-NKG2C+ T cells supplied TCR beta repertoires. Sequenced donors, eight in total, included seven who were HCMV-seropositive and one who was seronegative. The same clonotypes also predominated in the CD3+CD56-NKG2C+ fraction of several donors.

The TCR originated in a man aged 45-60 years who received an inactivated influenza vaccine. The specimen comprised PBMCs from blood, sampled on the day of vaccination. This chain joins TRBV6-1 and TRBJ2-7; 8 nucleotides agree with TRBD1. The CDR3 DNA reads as TGTGCCAGCAGGCCATCGCACGGACAGGGAGCATACGAGCAGTACTTC. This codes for CASRPSHGQGAYEQYF.